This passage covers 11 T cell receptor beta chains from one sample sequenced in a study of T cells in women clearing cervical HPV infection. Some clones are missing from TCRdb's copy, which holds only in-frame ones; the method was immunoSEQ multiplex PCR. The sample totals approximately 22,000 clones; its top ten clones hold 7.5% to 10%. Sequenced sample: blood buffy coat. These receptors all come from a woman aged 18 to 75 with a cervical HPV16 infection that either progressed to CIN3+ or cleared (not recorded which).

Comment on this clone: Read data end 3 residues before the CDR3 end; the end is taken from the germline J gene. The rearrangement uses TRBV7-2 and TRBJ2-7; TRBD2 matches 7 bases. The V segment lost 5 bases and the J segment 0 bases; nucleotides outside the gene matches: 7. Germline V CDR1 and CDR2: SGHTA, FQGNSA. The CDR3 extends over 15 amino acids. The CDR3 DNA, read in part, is TGTGCCAGCAGCGGCCATGGGGGGGGCTCCTACGAG. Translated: CASSGHGGGSYE. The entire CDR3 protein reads CASSGHGGGSYEQYF. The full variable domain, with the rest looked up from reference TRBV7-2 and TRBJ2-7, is GAGVSQSPSNKVTEKGKDVELRCDPISGHTALYWYRQSLGQGLEFLIYFQGNSAPDKSGLPSDRFSAERTGGSVSTLTIQRTQQEDSAVYLCASSGHGGGSYEQYFGPGTRLTVT.

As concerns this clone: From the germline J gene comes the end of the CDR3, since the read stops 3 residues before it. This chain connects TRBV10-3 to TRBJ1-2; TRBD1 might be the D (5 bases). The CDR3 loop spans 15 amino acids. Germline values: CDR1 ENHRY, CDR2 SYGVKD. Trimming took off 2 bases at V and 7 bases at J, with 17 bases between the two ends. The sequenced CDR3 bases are TGTGCCATCAGTGAGGAGGTGAGGGGCTGGAGTGGC. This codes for CAISEEVRGWSG. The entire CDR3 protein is CAISEEVRGWSGYTF.

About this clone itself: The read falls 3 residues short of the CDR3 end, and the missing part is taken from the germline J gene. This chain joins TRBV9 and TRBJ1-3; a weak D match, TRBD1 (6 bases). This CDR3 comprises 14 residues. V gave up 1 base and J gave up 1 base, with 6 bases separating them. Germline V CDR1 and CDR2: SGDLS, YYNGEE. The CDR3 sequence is CASSVTGSGNTIYF. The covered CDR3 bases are TGTGCCAGCAGCGTAACAGGGTCTGGAAACACC.

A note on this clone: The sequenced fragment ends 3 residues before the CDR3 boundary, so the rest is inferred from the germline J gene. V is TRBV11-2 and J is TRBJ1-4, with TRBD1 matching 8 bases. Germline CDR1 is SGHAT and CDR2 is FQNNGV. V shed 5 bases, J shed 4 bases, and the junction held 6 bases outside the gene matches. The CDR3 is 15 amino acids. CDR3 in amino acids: CASSTGQGYNEKLFF. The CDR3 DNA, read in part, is TGTGCCAGCAGCACCGGACAGGGATATAATGAAAAA.

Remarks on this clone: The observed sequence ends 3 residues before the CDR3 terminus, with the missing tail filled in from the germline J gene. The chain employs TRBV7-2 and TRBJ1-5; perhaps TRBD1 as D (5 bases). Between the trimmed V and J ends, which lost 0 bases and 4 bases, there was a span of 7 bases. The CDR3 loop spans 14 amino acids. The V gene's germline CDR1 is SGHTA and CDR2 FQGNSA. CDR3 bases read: TGTGCCAGCAGCTTAGCGGGGCGAAATCAGCCC. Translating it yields CASSLAGRNQP. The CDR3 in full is CASSLAGRNQPQHF.

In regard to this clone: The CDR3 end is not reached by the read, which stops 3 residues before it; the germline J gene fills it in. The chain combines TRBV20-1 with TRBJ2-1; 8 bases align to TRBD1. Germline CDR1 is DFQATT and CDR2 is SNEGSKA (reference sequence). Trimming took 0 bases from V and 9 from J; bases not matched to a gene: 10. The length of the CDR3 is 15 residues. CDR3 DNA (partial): TGCAGTGCTAGAGATCGCCGGACAGGGTGGAGTGAG. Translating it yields CSARDRRTGWSE. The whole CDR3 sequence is CSARDRRTGWSEQFF.

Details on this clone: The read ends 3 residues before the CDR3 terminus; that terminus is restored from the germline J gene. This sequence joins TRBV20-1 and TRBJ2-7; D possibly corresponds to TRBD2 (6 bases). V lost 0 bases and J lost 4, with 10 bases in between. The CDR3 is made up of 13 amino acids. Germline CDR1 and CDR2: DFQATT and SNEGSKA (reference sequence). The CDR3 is CSARDSGYYEQYF. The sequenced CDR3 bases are TGCAGTGCTAGAGATAGCGGCTATTACGAG.

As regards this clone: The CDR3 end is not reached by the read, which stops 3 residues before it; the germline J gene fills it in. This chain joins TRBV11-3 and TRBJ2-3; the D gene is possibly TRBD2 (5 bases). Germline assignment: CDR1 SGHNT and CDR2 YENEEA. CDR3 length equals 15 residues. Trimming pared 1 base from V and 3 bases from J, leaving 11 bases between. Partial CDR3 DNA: TGTGCCAGCAGCTTAGCCCTAGCACCAACAGATACG. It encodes CASSLALAPTDT. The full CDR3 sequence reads CASSLALAPTDTQYF.

The sequenced CDR3 bases are TGCAGTGCTAGTAGGCTGCAGGGTGGGGAAAAA. It encodes CSASRLQGGEK. The entire CDR3 is CSASRLQGGEKLFF. V is TRBV20-1 and J is TRBJ1-4; perhaps TRBD1 as D (5 bases). The DNA ends 3 residues before the CDR3 does, and the rest of the CDR3 is filled in from the germline J gene. CDR3 length equals 14 residues. Germline V gene sequence: CDR1 DFQATT, CDR2 SNEGSKA (reference sequence). Trimming took off 3 bases at V and 8 bases at J, with 16 bases between the two ends.

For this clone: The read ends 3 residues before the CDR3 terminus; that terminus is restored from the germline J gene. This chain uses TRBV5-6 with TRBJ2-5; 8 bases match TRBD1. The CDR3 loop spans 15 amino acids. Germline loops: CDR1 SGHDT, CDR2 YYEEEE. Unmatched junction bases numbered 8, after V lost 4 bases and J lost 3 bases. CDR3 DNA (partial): TGTGCCAGCAGCCCAATTCCGACAGGGGAAGAGACC. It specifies CASSPIPTGEET. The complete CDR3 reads CASSPIPTGEETQYF. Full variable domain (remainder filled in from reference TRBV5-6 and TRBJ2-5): DAGVTQSPTHLIKTRGQQVTLRCSPKSGHDTVSWYQQALGQGPQFIFQYYEEEERQRGNFPDRFSGHQFPNYSSELNVNALLLGDSALYLCASSPIPTGEETQYFGPGTRLLVL.

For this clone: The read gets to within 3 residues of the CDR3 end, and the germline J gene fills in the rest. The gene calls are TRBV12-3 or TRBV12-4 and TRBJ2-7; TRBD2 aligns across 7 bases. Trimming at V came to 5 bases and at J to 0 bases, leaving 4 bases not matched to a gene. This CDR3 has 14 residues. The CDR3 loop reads CASSRASGSYEQYF. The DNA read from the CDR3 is TGTGCCAGCAGTCGCGCTAGCGGCTCCTACGAG.